This TCR beta chain comes out of a study of blood T cell repertoires in COVID-19. Study-level information: Nucleic acid was either cDNA or gDNA, and it came from T cells, B-cell-depleted T cells, or PBMCs.

In the original workflow: Estimates of nucleated cell counts were drawn from the amplification of reference gene primers. TCRdb's table, derived via immunoSEQ multiplex PCR, lists solely in-frame clones and lacks some. V, J and clone size derive from that table, while D and trimming were established from the DNA sequence. The sample yields roughly 200,000 clones, 86% seen once. Participant reports of clinical history set cohort assignment. Exposed enrollees had met someone with a PCR-confirmed or clinician-diagnosed COVID-19 case at some point within the 2 weeks before study entry. This CDR3 is built from 15 residues. Trimming removed 2 bases from V and 5 bases from J; junction bases left unmatched: 5. The germline V gene encodes CDR1 MNHEY and CDR2 SMNVEV (reference sequence). This clone has only a few counts.

The sample taken for sequencing was PBMCs or T cells enriched from blood (not recorded which). This rearrangement joins TRBV27 to TRBJ2-5; 10 nucleotides match TRBD2. This sequence originates from a woman aged 25 to 39 who had been exposed to COVID-19. The CDR3 coding sequence is TGTGCCAGCAGTTTAAAGCGGGGGGGGTGGGAGACCCAGTACTTC. This sequence encodes CASSLKRGGWETQYF.